The sequence of this TCR beta chain was determined in a study of identical twins. Germline CDR1 and CDR2: KGHDR and SFDVKD. Trimming cost V 6 bases and J 5 bases; bases outside gene matches: 4. The CDR3 covers 14 residues. This clonotype was detected only a few times. TCRdb itself ran the 5' RACE reads through MiXCR, one entry per CDR3 protein. The top ten hold about 0.48% of the sample, which has about 530,000 distinct CDR3 sequences, 20% to 25% seen once. The same data also went into a second study, on yellow fever vaccine responses in identical twins.

This rearrangement joins TRBV24-1 to TRBJ2-1; 9 nucleotides align to TRBD2. Sequencing was done on a sample of CD4+ T cells sorted from blood. The receptor was derived from a woman between 18 and 30 years old in good health. In DNA form, the CDR3 reads TGTGCCACCAGTTCTAGCGGGAAAAACAATGAGCAGTTCTTC. This encodes CATSSSGKNNEQFF.